This T cell receptor (beta chain) is drawn from a study of cytomegalovirus exposure and HLA in healthy donors. The overall study: Ancestry clustering placed 70% to 90% of some 400 genotyped donors in the Caucasian-associated cluster. General observations from the study: Previous analysis showed most TCR beta V segments were productive about 90% or about 30% of the time. Later, TCR association rates were found to vary by HLA locus, highest for DRB1 and lowest for HLA-C.

With 60 Vbeta and 13 Jbeta primers, the PCR was carried out. Clones were sequenced by immunoSEQ multiplex PCR, and TCRdb holds only the in-frame ones, with some missing. The sample has around 180,000 clones, approximately 81% seen once. With V trimmed by 4 bases and J by 10 bases, 15 bases remained unmatched. The CDR3 is made up of 17 amino acids. CDR1 is SGHVS and CDR2 is FNYEAQ in the germline V gene. On this clone itself: Its antigen is as yet unknown.

Sequencing input: PBMCs. The TCR was taken from a boy aged 5-17 years in good health and CMV-seronegative. The chain is built from TRBV7-6 and TRBJ1-6; 8 bases are a match to TRBD1. DNA of the CDR3: TGTGCCAGCAGCTCGAAGGTCAGGGGGCCGGTTGGATCACCCCTCCACTTT. Amino acids: CASSSKVRGPVGSPLHF.